A selection of T cell receptor beta chains follows, all from one sample in a study of cytomegalovirus exposure and HLA in healthy donors. The method was immunoSEQ multiplex PCR; TCRdb's version includes in-frame clones alone and lacks a portion of them. The sample includes hundreds of thousands of clones, 60% to 80% seen only once; the top ten take 1.5% to 2%. Sequenced: PBMCs. The receptors stem from a male donor in good health and CMV-seronegative. CDR3s include the opening cysteine and the closing phenylalanine or tryptophan. The order of the fields is V gene, D gene, clone size, J gene, CDR3 protein, CDR3 DNA. A D gene is named only where the DNA matches it firmly. Expanded clones get a size class; other rows say once, few or many, or leave the size out.

v_gene: TRBV6-1
d_gene: NA
abundance: NA
j_gene: TRBJ2-7
CDR3aa: CASSETVSYEQYF
CDR3nt: TGTGCCAGCAGTGAAACAGTTAGCTACGAGCAGTACTTC

v_gene: TRBV5-1
d_gene: NA
abundance: NA
j_gene: TRBJ2-3
CDR3aa: CASSLTPRGTDTQYF
CDR3nt: TGCGCCAGCAGCTTAACACCGCGGGGAACAGATACGCAGTATTTT

v_gene: TRBV4-3
d_gene: TRBD1
abundance: few
j_gene: TRBJ1-2
CDR3aa: CASSHRGQNYGYTF
CDR3nt: TGCGCCAGCAGCCACAGGGGGCAAAACTATGGCTACACCTTC

v_gene: TRBV6-6
d_gene: TRBD1
abundance: few
j_gene: TRBJ1-1
CDR3aa: CASSYGGQTETEAFF
CDR3nt: TGTGCCAGCAGTTACGGGGGACAGACCGAGACTGAAGCTTTCTTT

v_gene: TRBV10-3
d_gene: TRBD2
abundance: NA
j_gene: TRBJ2-3
CDR3aa: CAISEDGTSGISTDTQYF
CDR3nt: TGTGCCATCAGTGAGGACGGGACTAGCGGGATATCAACAGATACGCAGTATTTT

v_gene: TRBV6-6
d_gene: NA
abundance: NA
j_gene: TRBJ1-4
CDR3aa: CASSANWEKLFF
CDR3nt: TGTGCCAGCAGTGCGAACTGGGAAAAACTGTTTTTT

v_gene: TRBV6-5
d_gene: TRBD1
abundance: NA
j_gene: TRBJ2-2
CDR3aa: CASWRQGENTGELFF
CDR3nt: TGTGCCAGCTGGCGACAGGGGGAGAACACCGGGGAGCTGTTTTTT

v_gene: TRBV6-5
d_gene: NA
abundance: NA
j_gene: TRBJ1-1
CDR3aa: CASSYAGQTNTEAFF
CDR3nt: TGTGCCAGCAGTTATGCGGGTCAGACGAACACTGAAGCTTTCTTT

v_gene: TRBV2
d_gene: NA
abundance: NA
j_gene: TRBJ2-3
CDR3aa: CASSEVQDTQYF
CDR3nt: TGTGCCAGCAGTGAAGTCCAGGATACGCAGTATTTT

v_gene: TRBV5-8
d_gene: TRBD1
abundance: NA
j_gene: TRBJ1-4
CDR3aa: CASSRTGGRLFF
CDR3nt: TGTGCCAGCAGCCGGACAGGGGGAAGACTGTTTTTT

v_gene: TRBV28
d_gene: TRBD1
abundance: few
j_gene: TRBJ2-2
CDR3aa: CASSPFDRGNGELFF
CDR3nt: TGTGCCAGCAGTCCCTTTGACAGGGGAAACGGGGAGCTGTTTTTT

v_gene: TRBV2
d_gene: NA
abundance: NA
j_gene: TRBJ2-1
CDR3aa: CASSGEGYNEQFF
CDR3nt: TGTGCCAGCAGTGGCGAGGGCTACAATGAGCAGTTCTTC

v_gene: TRBV19
d_gene: NA
abundance: NA
j_gene: TRBJ2-7
CDR3aa: CASSRTEPYEQYF
CDR3nt: TGTGCCAGTAGTAGGACAGAGCCCTACGAGCAGTACTTC

v_gene: TRBV7-8
d_gene: NA
abundance: few
j_gene: TRBJ2-7
CDR3aa: CASSPTPPYEQYF
CDR3nt: TGTGCCAGCAGCCCGACACCGCCCTACGAGCAGTACTTC

v_gene: TRBV7-3
d_gene: NA
abundance: NA
j_gene: TRBJ2-3
CDR3aa: CASSYPRSSSTDTQYF
CDR3nt: TGTGCCAGCAGCTATCCCAGAAGTTCTAGCACAGATACGCAGTATTTT

v_gene: TRBV4-3
d_gene: NA
abundance: NA
j_gene: TRBJ2-3
CDR3aa: CASSQGFGAGSQYF
CDR3nt: TGCGCCAGCAGCCAAGGGTTTGGGGCGGGGTCGCAGTATTTT

v_gene: TRBV19
d_gene: NA
abundance: NA
j_gene: TRBJ2-1
CDR3aa: CASSTGWGEQFF
CDR3nt: TGTGCCAGTAGTACAGGGTGGGGTGAGCAGTTCTTC

v_gene: TRBV4-1
d_gene: NA
abundance: NA
j_gene: TRBJ2-5
CDR3aa: CASSPVGYKETQYF
CDR3nt: TGCGCCAGCAGCCCCGTCGGGTATAAGGAGACCCAGTACTTC

v_gene: TRBV11-1
d_gene: NA
abundance: NA
j_gene: TRBJ2-7
CDR3aa: CASSLAGPGHRSYEQYF
CDR3nt: TGTGCCAGCAGCTTAGCGGGACCGGGACACCGATCCTACGAGCAGTACTTC

v_gene: TRBV7-2
d_gene: NA
abundance: few
j_gene: TRBJ2-5
CDR3aa: CASSPVRETQYF
CDR3nt: TGTGCCAGCAGCCCCGTGCGGGAGACCCAGTACTTC

v_gene: TRBV28
d_gene: TRBD2
abundance: NA
j_gene: TRBJ2-7
CDR3aa: CASSRTSGSYEQYF
CDR3nt: TGTGCCAGCAGTCGGACTAGCGGGAGTTACGAGCAGTACTTC

v_gene: TRBV5-1
d_gene: NA
abundance: NA
j_gene: TRBJ2-5
CDR3aa: CASSLANRGQETQYF
CDR3nt: TGCGCCAGCAGCTTGGCTAATCGGGGTCAAGAGACCCAGTACTTC

v_gene: TRBV5-6
d_gene: NA
abundance: NA
j_gene: TRBJ1-6
CDR3aa: CASSLGAGDSPLHF
CDR3nt: TGTGCCAGCAGCTTGGGGGCAGGGGATTCACCCCTCCACTTT

v_gene: TRBV19
d_gene: TRBD1
abundance: NA
j_gene: TRBJ2-7
CDR3aa: CASSMAHRGPYEQYF
CDR3nt: TGTGCCAGTAGTATGGCGCACAGGGGGCCCTACGAGCAGTACTTC

v_gene: TRBV5-1
d_gene: TRBD2
abundance: NA
j_gene: TRBJ2-7
CDR3aa: CASSSHQLAGGRLTYEQYF
CDR3nt: TGCGCCAGCAGCTCCCACCAACTAGCGGGAGGCCGTCTTACCTACGAGCAGTACTTC

v_gene: TRBV7-2
d_gene: TRBD1
abundance: NA
j_gene: TRBJ1-1
CDR3aa: CASSLRGQGMKEAFF
CDR3nt: TGTGCCAGCAGCTTAAGGGGACAGGGAATGAAGGAAGCTTTCTTT

v_gene: TRBV30
d_gene: NA
abundance: NA
j_gene: TRBJ1-2
CDR3aa: CAWTPRIPYGYTF
CDR3nt: TGTGCCTGGACACCCAGGATCCCCTATGGCTACACCTTC

v_gene: TRBV5-1
d_gene: NA
abundance: NA
j_gene: TRBJ2-3
CDR3aa: CASSFGLASSTDTQYF
CDR3nt: TGCGCCAGCAGCTTTGGGCTAGCTTCTAGCACAGATACGCAGTATTTT

v_gene: TRBV5-6
d_gene: NA
abundance: NA
j_gene: TRBJ2-7
CDR3aa: CASRGGAYEQYF
CDR3nt: TGTGCCAGCAGAGGCGGAGCCTACGAGCAGTACTTC

v_gene: TRBV11-2
d_gene: NA
abundance: few
j_gene: TRBJ1-1
CDR3aa: CASSIRQGEAFF
CDR3nt: TGTGCCAGCAGCATAAGGCAGGGTGAAGCTTTCTTT

v_gene: TRBV6-1
d_gene: NA
abundance: NA
j_gene: TRBJ2-7
CDR3aa: CASSEDSISYEQYF
CDR3nt: TGTGCCAGCAGTGAAGACAGTATCTCCTACGAGCAGTACTTC

v_gene: TRBV30
d_gene: NA
abundance: NA
j_gene: TRBJ2-2
CDR3aa: CAWGGLVENTGELFF
CDR3nt: TGTGCCTGGGGGGGGTTAGTCGAAAACACCGGGGAGCTGTTTTTT

v_gene: TRBV28
d_gene: NA
abundance: NA
j_gene: TRBJ1-2
CDR3aa: CASSLVQAGYTF
CDR3nt: TGTGCCAGCAGTTTAGTTCAGGCTGGCTACACCTTC